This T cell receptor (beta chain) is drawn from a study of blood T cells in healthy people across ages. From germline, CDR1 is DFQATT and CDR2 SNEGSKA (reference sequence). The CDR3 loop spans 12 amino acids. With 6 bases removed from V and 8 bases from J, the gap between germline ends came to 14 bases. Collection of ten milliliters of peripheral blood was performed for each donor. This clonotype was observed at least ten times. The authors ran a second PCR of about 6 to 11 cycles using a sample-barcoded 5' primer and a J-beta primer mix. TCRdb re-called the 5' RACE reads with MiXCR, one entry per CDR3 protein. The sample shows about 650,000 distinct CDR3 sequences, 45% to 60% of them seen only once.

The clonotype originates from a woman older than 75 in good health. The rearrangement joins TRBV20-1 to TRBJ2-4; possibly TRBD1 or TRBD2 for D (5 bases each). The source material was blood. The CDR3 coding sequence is TGCAGTGCCTACCGGGACGCTTACATTCAGTACTTC. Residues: CSAYRDAYIQYF.